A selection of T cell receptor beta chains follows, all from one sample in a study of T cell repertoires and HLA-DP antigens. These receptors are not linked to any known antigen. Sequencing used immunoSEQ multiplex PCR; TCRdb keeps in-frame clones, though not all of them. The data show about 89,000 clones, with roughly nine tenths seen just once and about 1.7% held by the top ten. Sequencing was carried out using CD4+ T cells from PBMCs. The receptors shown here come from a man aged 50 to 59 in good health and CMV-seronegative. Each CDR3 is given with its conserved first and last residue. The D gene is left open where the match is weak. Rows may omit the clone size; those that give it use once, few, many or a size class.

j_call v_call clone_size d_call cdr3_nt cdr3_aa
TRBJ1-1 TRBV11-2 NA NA TGTGCCAGCAGCCGATGGACAGTGGGGGGGGCTGAAGCTTTCTTT CASSRWTVGGAEAFF
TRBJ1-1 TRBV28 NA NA TGTGCCAGCAGTTTCGCGGCAGCCATGAACACTGAAGCTTTCTTT CASSFAAAMNTEAFF
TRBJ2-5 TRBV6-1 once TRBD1 TGTGCCAGCAGTGGACAGGGTTTGGAGACCCAGTACTTC CASSGQGLETQYF
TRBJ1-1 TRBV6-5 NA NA TGTGCCAGCAGTTACGACAGCCTCACTGAAGCTTTCTTT CASSYDSLTEAFF
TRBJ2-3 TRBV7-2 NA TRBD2 TGTGCCAGCAGCCCATTCCTCGGACTAGTCAGCGATACGCAGTATTTT CASSPFLGLVSDTQYF
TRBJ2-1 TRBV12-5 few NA TGTGCTAGTGGTCTGGGCCAGGGGTGGGGCAATGAGCAGTTCTTC CASGLGQGWGNEQFF
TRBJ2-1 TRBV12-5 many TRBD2 TGTGCTAGTGGTCAGGGAGAGGGACTAGCGAATAATGAGCAGTTCTTC CASGQGEGLANNEQFF
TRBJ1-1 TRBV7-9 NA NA TGTGCCAGCAGCCCCCCCGAACCTGAAGCTTTCTTT CASSPPEPEAFF
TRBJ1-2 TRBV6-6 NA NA TGTGCCAGCAGTTACTCGGGGGGGGAAGGCTACACCTTC CASSYSGGEGYTF
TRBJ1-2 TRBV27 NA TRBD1 TGTGCCAGCAGTTTCTCCGGGACAGCCTATGGCTACACCTTC CASSFSGTAYGYTF
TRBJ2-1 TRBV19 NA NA TGTGCCAGCGCAGGGCTGCCTAGCAATGAGCAGTTCTTC CASAGLPSNEQFF
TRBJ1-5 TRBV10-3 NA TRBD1 TGTGCCATCAGTGAGTCGGGGGACAGGGGGCTCGGGCAGCCCCAGCATTTT CAISESGDRGLGQPQHF
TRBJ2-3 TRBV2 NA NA TGTGCCAGCAGTGGTTTCTGGGGGTTAAGCACAGATACGCAGTATTTT CASSGFWGLSTDTQYF
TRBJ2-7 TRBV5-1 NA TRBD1 TGCGCCAGCAGCTTGGATCGGGACAGAAGCGAGCAGTACTTC CASSLDRDRSEQYF
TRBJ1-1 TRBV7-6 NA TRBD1 TGTGCCAGCAGCTTAGGCACAGGGGTTGGGAACACTGAAGCTTTCTTT CASSLGTGVGNTEAFF
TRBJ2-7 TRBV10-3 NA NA TGTGCCACCGACCACGGGGGCGGGGGCTACGAGCAGTACTTC CATDHGGGGYEQYF
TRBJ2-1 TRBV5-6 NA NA TGTGCCAGCAGCTTGTTGGATGAGCAGTTCTTC CASSLLDEQFF
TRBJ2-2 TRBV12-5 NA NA TGTGCTAGTGGCCGGGACACCGGGGAGCTGTTTTTT CASGRDTGELFF
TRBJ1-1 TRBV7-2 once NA TGTGCCAGCAGCTCACAGCCATCGAACACTGAAGCTTTCTTT CASSSQPSNTEAFF
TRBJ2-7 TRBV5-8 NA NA TGTGCCAGCAGCCTTTCGAGTTACGAGCAGTACTTC CASSLSSYEQYF
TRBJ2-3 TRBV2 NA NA TGTGCCAGCAGTGAAAGGGACTCCAAGGCAGATACGCAGTATTTT CASSERDSKADTQYF
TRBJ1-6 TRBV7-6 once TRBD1 TGTGCCAGCAGCTTAGGAGGACAGGGGATCAATTCACCCCTCCACTTT CASSLGGQGINSPLHF
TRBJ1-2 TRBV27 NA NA TGTGCCAGCGGATCCCAGGGGAGTGGCTACACCTTC CASGSQGSGYTF
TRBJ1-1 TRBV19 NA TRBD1 TGTGCCAGTAGTATAGATACAGGGGGGAACACTGAAGCTTTCTTT CASSIDTGGNTEAFF